The clone carrying this TCR beta chain was picked up a small number of times. The CDR3 extends over 16 amino acids. The V gene lost 3 bases and the J gene lost 0 bases, with 13 bases spanning the gap. The source of the sample is a study of T cell changes during pregnancy in multiple sclerosis. This table comes from immunoSEQ multiplex PCR, and its TCRdb copy is limited to in-frame clones, with some not included. Among about 100,000 clones listed, about 91% were seen once. The sequence was obtained from a female donor with multiple sclerosis, enrolled in a pregnancy study. This sequence joins TRBV5-3 and TRBJ2-1, with D perhaps matching TRBD2 (6 bases). TRBV5-3 is known as an ORF, though its function is uncertain. This specimen consisted of peripheral blood, obtained in the second trimester of pregnancy. The CDR3 DNA reads TGTGCCAGAAGCTGCCCCACTAGCCTCTCCTACAATGAGCAGTTCTTC. Its protein is CARSCPTSLSYNEQFF.